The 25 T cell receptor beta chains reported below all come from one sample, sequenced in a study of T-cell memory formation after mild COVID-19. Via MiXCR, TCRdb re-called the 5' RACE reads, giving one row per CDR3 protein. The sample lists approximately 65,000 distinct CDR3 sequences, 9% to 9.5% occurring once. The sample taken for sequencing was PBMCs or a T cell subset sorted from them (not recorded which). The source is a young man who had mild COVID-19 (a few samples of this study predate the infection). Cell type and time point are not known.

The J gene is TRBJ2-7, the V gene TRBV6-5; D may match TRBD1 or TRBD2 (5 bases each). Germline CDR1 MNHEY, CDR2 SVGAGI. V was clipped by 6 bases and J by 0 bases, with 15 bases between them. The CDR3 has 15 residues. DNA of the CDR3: TGTGCCAGCAGACCCGGGACCCAAAGCTCCTACGAGCAGTACTTC. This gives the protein CASRPGTQSSYEQYF.

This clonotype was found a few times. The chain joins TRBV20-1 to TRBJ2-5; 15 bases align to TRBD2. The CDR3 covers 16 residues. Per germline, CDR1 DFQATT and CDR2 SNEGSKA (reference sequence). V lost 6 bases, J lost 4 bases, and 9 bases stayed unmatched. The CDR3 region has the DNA TGCAGTGCGCCGGGGACTAGCGGGGGGTTTCTAGAGACCCAGTACTTC. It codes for CSAPGTSGGFLETQYF.

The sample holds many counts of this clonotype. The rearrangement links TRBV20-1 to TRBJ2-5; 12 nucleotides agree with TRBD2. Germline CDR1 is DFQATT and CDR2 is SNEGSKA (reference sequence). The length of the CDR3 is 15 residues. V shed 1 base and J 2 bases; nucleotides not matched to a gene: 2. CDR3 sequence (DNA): TGCAGTGCTAGAGTTCTAGCGGGGGGGCAAGAGACCCAGTACTTC. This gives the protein CSARVLAGGQETQYF.

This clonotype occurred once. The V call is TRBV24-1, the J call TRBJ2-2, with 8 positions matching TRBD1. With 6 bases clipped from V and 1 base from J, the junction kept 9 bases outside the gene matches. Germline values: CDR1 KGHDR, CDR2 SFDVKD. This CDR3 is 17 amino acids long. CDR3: CATSSGQGSGNTGELFF. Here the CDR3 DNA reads TGTGCCACCAGTTCAGGACAGGGATCGGGGAACACCGGGGAGCTGTTTTTT.

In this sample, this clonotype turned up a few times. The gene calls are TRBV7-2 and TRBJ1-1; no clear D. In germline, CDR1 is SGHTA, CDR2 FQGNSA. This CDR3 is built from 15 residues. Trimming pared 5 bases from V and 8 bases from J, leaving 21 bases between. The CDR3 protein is CASSTSPGSGMEAFF. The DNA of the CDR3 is TGTGCCAGCAGCACGTCCCCAGGTAGTGGAATGGAAGCTTTCTTT. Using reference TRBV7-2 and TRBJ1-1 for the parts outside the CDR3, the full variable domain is GAGVSQSPSNKVTEKGKDVELRCDPISGHTALYWYRQSLGQGLEFLIYFQGNSAPDKSGLPSDRFSAERTGGSVSTLTIQRTQQEDSAVYLCASSTSPGSGMEAFFGQGTRLTVV.

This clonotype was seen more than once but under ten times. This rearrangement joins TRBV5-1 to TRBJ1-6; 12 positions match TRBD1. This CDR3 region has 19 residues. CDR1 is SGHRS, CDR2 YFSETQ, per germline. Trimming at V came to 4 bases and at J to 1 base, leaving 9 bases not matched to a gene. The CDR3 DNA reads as TGCGCCAGCAGCGTGGCGCCGGGACAGGGGGCATCCTATAATTCACCCCTCCACTTT. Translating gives CASSVAPGQGASYNSPLHF.

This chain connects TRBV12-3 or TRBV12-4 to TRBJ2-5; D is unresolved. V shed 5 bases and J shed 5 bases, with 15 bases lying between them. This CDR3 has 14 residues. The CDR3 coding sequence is TGTGCCAGCAGTCCACCGTCGATCCGGGAGACCCAGTACTTC. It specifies CASSPPSIRETQYF.

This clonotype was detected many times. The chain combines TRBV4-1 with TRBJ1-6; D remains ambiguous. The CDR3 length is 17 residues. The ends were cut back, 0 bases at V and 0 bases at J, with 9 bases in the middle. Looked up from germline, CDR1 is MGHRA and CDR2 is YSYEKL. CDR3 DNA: TGCGCCAGCAGCCAAGATCCCCTAAGCTCCTATAATTCACCCCTCCACTTT. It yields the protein CASSQDPLSSYNSPLHF.

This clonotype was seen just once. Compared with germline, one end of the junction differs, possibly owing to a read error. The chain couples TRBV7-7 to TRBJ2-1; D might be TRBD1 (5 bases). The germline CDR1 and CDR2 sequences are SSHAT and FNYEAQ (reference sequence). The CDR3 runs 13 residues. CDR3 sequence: CASSLGLGDEQFF. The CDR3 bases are TGTGCTAGCAGCTTAGGTCTAGGGGATGAGCAGTTCTTC. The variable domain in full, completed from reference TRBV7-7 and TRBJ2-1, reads GAGVSQSPRYKVTKRGQDVTLRCDPISSHATLYWYQQALGQGPEFLTYFNYEAQPDKSGLPSDRFSAERPEGSISTLTIQRTEQRDSAMYRCASSLGLGDEQFFGPGTRLTVL.

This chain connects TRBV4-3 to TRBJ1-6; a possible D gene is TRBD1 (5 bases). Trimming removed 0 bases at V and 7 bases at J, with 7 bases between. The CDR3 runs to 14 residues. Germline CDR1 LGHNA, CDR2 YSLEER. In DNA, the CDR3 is TGCGCCAGCAGCCAAGATGGGGGGAATTCACCCCTCCACTTT. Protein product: CASSQDGGNSPLHF.

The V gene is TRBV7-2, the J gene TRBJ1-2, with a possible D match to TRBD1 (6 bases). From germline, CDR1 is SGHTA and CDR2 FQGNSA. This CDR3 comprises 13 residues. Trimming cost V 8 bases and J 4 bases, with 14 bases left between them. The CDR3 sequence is CASEAGGLYGYTF. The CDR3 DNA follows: TGTGCCAGCGAGGCCGGGGGGCTCTATGGCTACACCTTC.

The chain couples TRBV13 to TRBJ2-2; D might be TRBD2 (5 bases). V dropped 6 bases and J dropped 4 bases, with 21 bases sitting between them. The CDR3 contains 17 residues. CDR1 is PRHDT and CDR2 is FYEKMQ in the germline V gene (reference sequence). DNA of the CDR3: TGTGCCAGCAGTAAAACCGAGGGTTCTGCCTTCACCGGGGAGCTGTTTTTT. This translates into CASSKTEGSAFTGELFF. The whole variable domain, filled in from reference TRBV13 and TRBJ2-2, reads AAGVIQSPRHLIKEKRETATLKCYPIPRHDTVYWYQQGPGQDPQFLISFYEKMQSDKGSIPDRFSAQQFSDYHSELNMSSLELGDSALYFCASSKTEGSAFTGELFFGEGSRLTVL.

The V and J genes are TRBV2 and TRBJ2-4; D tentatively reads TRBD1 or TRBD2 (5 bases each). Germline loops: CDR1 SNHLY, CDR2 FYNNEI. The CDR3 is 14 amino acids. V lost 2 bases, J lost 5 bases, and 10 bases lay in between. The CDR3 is CASSELRDQNIQYF. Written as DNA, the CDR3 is TGTGCCAGCAGTGAACTCCGGGACCAAAACATTCAGTACTTC.

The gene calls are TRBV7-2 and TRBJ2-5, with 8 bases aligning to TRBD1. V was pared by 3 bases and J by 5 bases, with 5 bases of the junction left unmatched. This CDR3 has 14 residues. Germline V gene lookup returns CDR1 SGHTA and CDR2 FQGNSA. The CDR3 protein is CASSLAQGAETQYF. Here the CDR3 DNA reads TGTGCCAGCAGCTTGGCCCAGGGGGCGGAGACCCAGTACTTC. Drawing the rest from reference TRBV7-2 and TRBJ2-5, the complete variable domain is GAGVSQSPSNKVTEKGKDVELRCDPISGHTALYWYRQSLGQGLEFLIYFQGNSAPDKSGLPSDRFSAERTGGSVSTLTIQRTQQEDSAVYLCASSLAQGAETQYFGPGTRLLVL.

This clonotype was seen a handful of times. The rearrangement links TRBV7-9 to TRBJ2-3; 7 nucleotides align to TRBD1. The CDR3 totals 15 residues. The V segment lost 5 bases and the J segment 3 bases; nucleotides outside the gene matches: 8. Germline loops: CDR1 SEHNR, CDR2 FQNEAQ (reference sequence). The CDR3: CASSVGQYVTDTQYF. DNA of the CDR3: TGTGCCAGCAGCGTGGGACAGTATGTTACAGATACGCAGTATTTT.

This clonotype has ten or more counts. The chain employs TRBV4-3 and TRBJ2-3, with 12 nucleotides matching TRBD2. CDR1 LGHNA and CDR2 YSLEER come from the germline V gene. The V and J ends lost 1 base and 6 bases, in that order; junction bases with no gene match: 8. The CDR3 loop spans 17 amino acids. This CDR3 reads CASSQVLAGGRMDTQYF. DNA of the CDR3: TGCGCCAGCAGCCAAGTACTAGCGGGGGGCCGGATGGATACGCAGTATTTT.

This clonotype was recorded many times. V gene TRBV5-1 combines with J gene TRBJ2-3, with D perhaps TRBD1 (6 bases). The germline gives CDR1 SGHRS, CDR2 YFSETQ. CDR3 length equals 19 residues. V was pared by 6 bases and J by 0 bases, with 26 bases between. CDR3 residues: CASNDPTFFGQPSTDTQYF. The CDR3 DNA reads TGCGCCAGCAATGATCCCACATTCTTTGGACAGCCTAGCACAGATACGCAGTATTTT.

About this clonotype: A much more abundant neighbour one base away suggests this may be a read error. The CDR3 region is CATSDIYSGFNEQFF. The CDR3 DNA follows: TGTGCCACCAGTGATATTTATAGCGGGTTCAATGAGCAGTTCTTC. This chain links TRBV24-1 with TRBJ2-1; 7 bases match TRBD2. V lost 3 bases and J lost 6; bases outside the gene matches: 7. CDR1 KGHDR and CDR2 SFDVKD come from the germline V gene. CDR3 length: 15 residues.

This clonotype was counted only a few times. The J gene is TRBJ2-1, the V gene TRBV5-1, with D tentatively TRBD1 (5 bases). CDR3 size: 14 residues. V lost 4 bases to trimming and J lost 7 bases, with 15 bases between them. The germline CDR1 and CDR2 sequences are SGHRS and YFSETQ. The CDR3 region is CASSLPLGRNEQFF. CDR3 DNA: TGCGCCAGCAGCCTCCCGTTGGGGCGGAATGAGCAGTTCTTC.

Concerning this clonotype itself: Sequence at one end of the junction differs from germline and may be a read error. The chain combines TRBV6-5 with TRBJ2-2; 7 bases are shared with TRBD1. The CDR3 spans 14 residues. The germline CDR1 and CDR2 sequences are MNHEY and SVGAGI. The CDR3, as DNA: TGTGCCAGCAGTCAACTACAGGGGACCGGGGAGCTGATTTTT. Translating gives CASSQLQGTGELIF.

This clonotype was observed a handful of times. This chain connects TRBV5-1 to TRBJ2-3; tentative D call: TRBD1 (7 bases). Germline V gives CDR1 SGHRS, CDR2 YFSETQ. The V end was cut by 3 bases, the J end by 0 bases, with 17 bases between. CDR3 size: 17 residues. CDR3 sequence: CASSSWGVGGSTDTQYF. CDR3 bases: TGCGCCAGCAGCTCGTGGGGGGTAGGGGGCAGCACAGATACGCAGTATTTT.

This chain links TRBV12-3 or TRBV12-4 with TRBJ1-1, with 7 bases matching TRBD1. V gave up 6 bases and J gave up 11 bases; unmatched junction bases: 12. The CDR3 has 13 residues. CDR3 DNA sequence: TGTGCCAGCAGCCTTGGACAGGACCGCGGGGCTTTCTTT. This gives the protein CASSLGQDRGAFF.

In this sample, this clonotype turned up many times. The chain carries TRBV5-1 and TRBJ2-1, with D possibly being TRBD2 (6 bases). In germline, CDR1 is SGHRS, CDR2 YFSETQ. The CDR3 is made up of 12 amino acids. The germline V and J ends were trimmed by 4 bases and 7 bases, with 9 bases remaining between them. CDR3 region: CASSRLVNEQFF. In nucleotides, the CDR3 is TGCGCCAGCAGCCGACTAGTAAATGAGCAGTTCTTC.

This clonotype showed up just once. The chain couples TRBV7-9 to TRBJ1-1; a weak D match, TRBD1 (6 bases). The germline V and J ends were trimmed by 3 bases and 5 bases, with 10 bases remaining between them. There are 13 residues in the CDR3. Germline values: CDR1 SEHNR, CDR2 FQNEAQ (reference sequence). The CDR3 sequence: CASSFSQGTEAFF. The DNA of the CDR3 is TGTGCCAGCAGCTTCTCACAGGGTACTGAAGCTTTCTTT.

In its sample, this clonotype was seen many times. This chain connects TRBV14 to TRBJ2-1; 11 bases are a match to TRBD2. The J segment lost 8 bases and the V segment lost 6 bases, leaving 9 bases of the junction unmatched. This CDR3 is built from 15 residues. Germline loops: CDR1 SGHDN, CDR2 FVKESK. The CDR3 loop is CASRIAGGESHEQFF. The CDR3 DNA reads TGTGCCAGCAGAATAGCGGGGGGGGAATCCCATGAGCAGTTCTTC.